These T cell receptor beta chains were read from a single sample in a study of cytomegalovirus exposure and HLA in healthy donors. Sequencing used immunoSEQ multiplex PCR; TCRdb keeps in-frame clones, though not all of them. This table has roughly 100,000 clones, 76% appearing once. Sequenced sample: PBMCs. The receptors derive from a woman aged 18-29 years in good health and CMV-seropositive. CDR3s include the opening cysteine and the closing phenylalanine or tryptophan. The order of the fields is J gene, V gene, CDR3 length, D gene, clone size, CDR3 DNA, CDR3 protein. A D gene is named only where the DNA matches it firmly. Part of the rows lack a size; the others show once, few, many or a class for expanded clones.

TRBJ2-5 TRBV5-1 16 TRBD1 few TGCGCCAGCAGCGTCTCCCCGGGACAGGACAAAGAGACCCAGTACTTC CASSVSPGQDKETQYF
TRBJ2-2 TRBV11-3 16 NA NA TGTGCCAGCAGTCCTACACCGGACAGGAACACCGGGGAGCTGTTTTTT CASSPTPDRNTGELFF
TRBJ1-1 TRBV14 13 NA NA TGTGCCAGCAGCCGCCTAGGGGGGGCTGAAGCTTTCTTT CASSRLGGAEAFF
TRBJ2-7 TRBV30 13 NA NA TGTGCCTGGAGCCACGGACAGACCTACGAGCAGTACTTC CAWSHGQTYEQYF
TRBJ1-5 TRBV4-1 18 NA NA TGCGCCAGCAGCCACGGAGAAATTCTCGACCCTAGCAATCAGCCCCAGCATTTT CASSHGEILDPSNQPQHF
TRBJ1-1 TRBV28 14 TRBD1 NA TGTGCCAGCAGTTTAATCCCAGGGGGCACTGAAGCTTTCTTT CASSLIPGGTEAFF
TRBJ2-3 TRBV14 17 TRBD2 NA TGTGCCAGCAGCCAAGAATTTGGGGGAATAGCGGGGGTGTCGCAGTATTTT CASSQEFGGIAGVSQYF
TRBJ1-5 TRBV7-9 18 TRBD1 NA TGTGCCAGCAGCTTAGCCGGGACAGGGGTGGGTAGCAATCAGCCCCAGCATTTT CASSLAGTGVGSNQPQHF
TRBJ2-7 TRBV12-5 14 NA NA TGTGCTAGTGGTTTGGGACACGGTGGTGGAGAGCAGTACTTC CASGLGHGGGEQYF
TRBJ2-5 TRBV28 13 NA few TGTGCCAGCAGTTATAGCGGACAAGAGACCCAGTACTTC CASSYSGQETQYF
TRBJ2-7 TRBV7-9 16 TRBD2 few TGTGCCAGCAGCCAAGAGATGACTAGCGGCTCCTACGAGCAGTACTTC CASSQEMTSGSYEQYF
TRBJ2-1 TRBV7-9 15 TRBD2 NA TGTGCCAGCAGCATTAGCGGGTCCCCCTACAATGAGCAGTTCTTC CASSISGSPYNEQFF
TRBJ1-3 TRBV7-2 19 NA few TGTGCCAGCAGCTTAACGTTGCCAGGGAGGTTTGACTTTGGAAACACCATATATTTT CASSLTLPGRFDFGNTIYF
TRBJ2-7 TRBV7-9 17 TRBD2 NA TGTGCCAGCAGCCTAAGACAGGGGACTAGCGGCTCCTACGAGCAGTACTTC CASSLRQGTSGSYEQYF
TRBJ2-7 TRBV7-9 11 NA NA TGTGCCAGCAGCTCAGCCTACGAGCAGTACTTC CASSSAYEQYF
TRBJ1-5 TRBV7-2 14 TRBD1 NA TGTGCCAGCAGCCCTCACAGGGGAGTTCAGCCCCAGCATTTT CASSPHRGVQPQHF
TRBJ2-7 TRBV28 16 TRBD1 NA TGTGCCAGCAGGCTAACAGGGGGTGGAAGGAACTACGAGCAGTACTTC CASRLTGGGRNYEQYF
TRBJ1-3 TRBV5-4 15 NA NA TGTGCCAGCAGCTTGGGGGGGCTAAGGGGAAACACCATATATTTT CASSLGGLRGNTIYF
TRBJ2-1 TRBV5-6 13 TRBD2 NA TGTGCCAGCAGCGTCGGACTAGCTCGTGAGCAGTTCTTC CASSVGLAREQFF
TRBJ2-1 TRBV6-5 14 TRBD2 NA TGTGCCAGCATCCCGGGAGGGAGGGTGGATGAGCAGTTCTTC CASIPGGRVDEQFF
TRBJ2-3 TRBV13 14 NA NA TGTGCCAGCAGCTTATGGCAGGGCACAGATACGCAGTATTTT CASSLWQGTDTQYF
TRBJ1-3 TRBV6-6 16 NA few TGTGCCAGCAGTTCACCAGGGGTAGGCTCTGGAAACACCATATATTTT CASSSPGVGSGNTIYF
TRBJ1-5 TRBV28 15 NA NA TGTGCCAGCAGTATCTGGACAAGAAGCAATCAGCCCCAGCATTTT CASSIWTRSNQPQHF
TRBJ2-3 TRBV27 17 TRBD2 NA TGTGCCAGCAGTTTATTTGGACTAGCGTCGGCAACAGATACGCAGTATTTT CASSLFGLASATDTQYF
TRBJ1-1 TRBV5-1 16 NA few TGCGCCAGCACCCCCAGAATGGGGGCGGGGGGTACTGAAGCTTTCTTT CASTPRMGAGGTEAFF
TRBJ1-2 TRBV2 16 TRBD1 NA TGTGCCAGCAGCAACATACAGGGGAAAGACAACTATGGCTACACCTTC CASSNIQGKDNYGYTF
TRBJ1-1 TRBV29-1 13 NA few TGCAGCGTTGAGCGGCAGGGTTACCCTGAAGCTTTCTTT CSVERQGYPEAFF
TRBJ1-1 TRBV5-1 15 NA NA TGCGCCAGCAGCTTTACGACAGATATGAACACTGAAGCTTTCTTT CASSFTTDMNTEAFF
TRBJ2-7 TRBV11-2 15 TRBD2 NA TGTGCCAGCAGTTCGGCCCTAGCGGGGGCATACGAGCAGTACTTC CASSSALAGAYEQYF
TRBJ1-3 TRBV2 13 NA NA TGTGCCAGCAGTGACAGGGCTGGAAACACCATATATTTT CASSDRAGNTIYF
TRBJ1-2 TRBV10-3 15 TRBD1 NA TGTGCCATCAGTCTACAGGGGGCAGAGGGCTATGGCTACACCTTC CAISLQGAEGYGYTF
TRBJ2-6 TRBV6-1 15 NA few TGTGCCAGCAGGGCGGGATTCTCTGGGGCCAACGTCCTGACTTTC CASRAGFSGANVLTF